The 9 T cell receptor beta chains listed next were all sequenced from one sample in a study of cytomegalovirus exposure and HLA in healthy donors. A multiplex PCR was run with 60 Vbeta primers and 13 Jbeta primers. Sequencing used immunoSEQ multiplex PCR; TCRdb keeps in-frame clones, though not all of them. The profile shows about 68,000 clones, roughly 77% of them singletons. Sequencing was carried out using PBMCs. Source of these receptors: a human donor in good health.

This chain joins TRBV7-2 and TRBJ2-7, with TRBD2 matching over 8 bases. Germline V gene lookup returns CDR1 SGHTA and CDR2 FQGNSA. The CDR3 is 14 residues long. The trim removed 5 bases at V and 1 base at J, leaving 4 bases unmatched. The CDR3 nucleotides are TGTGCCAGCAGCAACAGCGGGGGATCCTACGAGCAGTACTTC. Its protein is CASSNSGGSYEQYF.

V and J are TRBV5-1 and TRBJ2-5; D is perhaps TRBD1 (5 bases). The CDR3 is 16 residues long. The ends were cut back, 6 bases at V and 1 base at J, with 19 bases in the middle. The V gene's germline CDR1 is SGHRS and CDR2 YFSETQ. The CDR3 coding sequence is TGCGCCAGCACGCATCGTGGTGGGGCCGGCCAAGAGACCCAGTACTTC. Translation gives CASTHRGGAGQETQYF.

The chain combines TRBV30 with TRBJ1-3, with 10 bases that match TRBD1. Germline V gene sequence: CDR1 GTSNPN, CDR2 SVGIG (reference sequence). The CDR3 is 14 amino acids. The ends lost 0 bases at V and 9 bases at J; junction bases unmatched: 5. The CDR3 nucleotides read TGTGCCTGGAGTGTAGGGACAGGGGAGAGCACCATATATTTT. This encodes CAWSVGTGESTIYF.

The V gene is TRBV6-5, the J gene TRBJ2-7; 9 bases align to TRBD1. The trim removed 8 bases at V and 5 bases at J, leaving 10 bases unmatched. Germline loops: CDR1 MNHEY, CDR2 SVGAGI. The CDR3 totals 14 residues. The CDR3 DNA sequence: TGTGCCAGCCAGCCACCACAGGGGGCTGACGAGCAGTACTTC. Amino acids: CASQPPQGADEQYF.

The V and J genes are TRBV9 and TRBJ2-1; 10 bases are a match to TRBD2. Germline CDR1 and CDR2: SGDLS and YYNGEE. This CDR3 has 15 residues. V shed 4 bases, J shed 8 bases, and the junction held 9 bases outside the gene matches. For the CDR3, the DNA is TGTGCCAGCAGCTCACGGGTACTAGCGGGGCATGAGCAGTTCTTC. It translates to CASSSRVLAGHEQFF.

The rearrangement joins TRBV29-1 to TRBJ2-1; 8 bases line up with TRBD1. V lost 5 bases, J lost 2 bases, and 14 bases stayed unmatched. The germline V gene has CDR1 SQVTM and CDR2 ANQGSEA. The CDR3 has 17 amino acids. The CDR3 DNA is TGCAGCGTTCCCCACCGCCGCACAGGGGGAACCTACAATGAGCAGTTCTTC. Translation: CSVPHRRTGGTYNEQFF.

The V call is TRBV4-3, the J call TRBJ2-1; 8 nucleotides match TRBD2. With V trimmed by 0 bases and J by 9 bases, 10 bases remained unmatched. Germline CDR1 and CDR2: LGHNA and YSLEER. CDR3 length equals 16 residues. The CDR3 DNA follows: TGCGCCAGCAGCCAAGATGGGGCTAGCGGGCGGCTTGAGCAGTTCTTC. It is translated as CASSQDGASGRLEQFF.

This clone was seen a handful of times. The CDR3 sequence: CASRESRLNYEQYF. The CDR3 DNA reads TGTGCCAGCAGGGAGAGTAGGCTTAACTACGAGCAGTACTTC. J is TRBJ2-7 and V is TRBV2, with D hard to call. V was pared by 6 bases and J by 3 bases, with 15 bases between. The CDR3 loop spans 14 amino acids. Germline values: CDR1 SNHLY, CDR2 FYNNEI.

The chain combines TRBV7-2 with TRBJ1-4; TRBD1 might be the D (6 bases). Germline values: CDR1 SGHTA, CDR2 FQGNSA. Trimming removed 5 bases from V and 6 bases from J, with 10 bases in between. This CDR3 is 13 amino acids long. CDR3 DNA: TGTGCCAGCAGCCCGGACAGATATGAAAAACTGTTTTTT. Amino acid sequence: CASSPDRYEKLFF.